This T cell receptor (beta chain) comes out of a study of blood T cell repertoires in COVID-19. V dropped 7 bases and J dropped 4 bases, with 13 bases sitting between them. Germline V gives CDR1 SNHLY, CDR2 FYNNEI. There are 13 residues in the CDR3. The protocol was immunoSEQ multiplex PCR, while the TCRdb copy is restricted to in-frame clones and leaves out a portion. The repertoire includes about 200,000 clones, roughly four fifths of them detected once, and 12% sits in the top ten. This TCR derives from a man aged 35 to 55 who had recovered from COVID-19. V gene TRBV2 combines with J gene TRBJ1-1; weak D call: TRBD1 (6 bases). Sequenced: PBMCs or T cells enriched from blood (not recorded which). Here the CDR3 DNA reads TGTGCCAGCATTGTGGCAGGGGCCACTGAAGCTTTCTTT. Encoded protein: CASIVAGATEAFF.